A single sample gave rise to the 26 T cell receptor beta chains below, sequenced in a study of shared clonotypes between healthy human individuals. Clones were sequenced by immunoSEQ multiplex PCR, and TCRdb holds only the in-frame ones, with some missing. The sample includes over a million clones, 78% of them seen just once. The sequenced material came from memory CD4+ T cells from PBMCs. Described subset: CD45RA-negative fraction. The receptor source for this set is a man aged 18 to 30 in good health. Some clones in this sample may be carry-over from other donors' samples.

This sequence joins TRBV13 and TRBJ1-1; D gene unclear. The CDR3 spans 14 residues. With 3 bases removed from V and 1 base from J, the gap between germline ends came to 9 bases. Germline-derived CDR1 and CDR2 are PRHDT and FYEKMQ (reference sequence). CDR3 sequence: CASSLVLGNTEAFF. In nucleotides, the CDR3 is TGTGCCAGCAGCTTGGTGCTGGGGAACACTGAAGCTTTCTTT.

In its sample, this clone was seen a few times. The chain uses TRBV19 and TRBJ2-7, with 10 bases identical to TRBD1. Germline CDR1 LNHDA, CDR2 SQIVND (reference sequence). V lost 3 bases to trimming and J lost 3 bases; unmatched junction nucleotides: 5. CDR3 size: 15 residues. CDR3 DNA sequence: TGTGCCAGTAGTATCGAGACAGGGGGCGGCTACGAGCAGTACTTC. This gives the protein CASSIETGGGYEQYF.

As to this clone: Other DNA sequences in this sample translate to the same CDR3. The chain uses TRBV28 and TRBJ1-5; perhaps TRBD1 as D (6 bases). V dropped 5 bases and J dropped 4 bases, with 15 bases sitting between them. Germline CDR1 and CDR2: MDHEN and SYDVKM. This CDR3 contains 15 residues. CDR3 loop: CASSPPGQLNQPQHF. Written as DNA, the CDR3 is TGTGCCAGCAGTCCGCCCGGACAGCTAAATCAGCCCCAGCATTTT.

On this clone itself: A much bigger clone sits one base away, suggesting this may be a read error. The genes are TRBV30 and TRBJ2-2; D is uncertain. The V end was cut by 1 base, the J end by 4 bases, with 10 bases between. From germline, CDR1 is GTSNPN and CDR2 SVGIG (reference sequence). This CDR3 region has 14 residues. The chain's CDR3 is CAWSAARSTGELFF. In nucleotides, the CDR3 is TGTGCCTGGAGTGCCGCCCGAAGCACCGGGGAGCTGTTTTTT. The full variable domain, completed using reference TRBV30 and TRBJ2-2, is SQTIHQWPATLVQPVGSPLSLECTVEGTSNPNLYWYRQAAGRGLQLLFYSVGIGQISSEVPQNLSASRPQDRQFILSSKKLLLSDSGFYLCAWSAARSTGELFFGEGSRLTVL.

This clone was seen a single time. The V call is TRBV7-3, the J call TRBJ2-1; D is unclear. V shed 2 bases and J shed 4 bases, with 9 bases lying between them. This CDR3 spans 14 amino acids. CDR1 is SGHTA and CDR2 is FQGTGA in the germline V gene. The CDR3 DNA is TGTGCCAGCAGCTTACTCCAGCCTTACAATGAGCAGTTCTTC. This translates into CASSLLQPYNEQFF.

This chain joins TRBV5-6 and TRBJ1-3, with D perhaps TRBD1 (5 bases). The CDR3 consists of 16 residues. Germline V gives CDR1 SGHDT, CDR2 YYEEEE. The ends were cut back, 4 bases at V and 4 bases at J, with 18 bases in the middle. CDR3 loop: CASSRGTRRRGNTIYF. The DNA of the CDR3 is TGTGCCAGCAGCCGGGGGACGAGGAGGAGGGGAAACACCATATATTTT.

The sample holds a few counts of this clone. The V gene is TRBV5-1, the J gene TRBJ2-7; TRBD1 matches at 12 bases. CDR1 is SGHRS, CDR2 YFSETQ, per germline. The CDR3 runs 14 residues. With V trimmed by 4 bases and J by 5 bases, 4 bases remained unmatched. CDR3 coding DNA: TGCGCCAGCAGCGGGACAGGGGGCTTGGACGAGCAGTACTTC. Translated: CASSGTGGLDEQYF.

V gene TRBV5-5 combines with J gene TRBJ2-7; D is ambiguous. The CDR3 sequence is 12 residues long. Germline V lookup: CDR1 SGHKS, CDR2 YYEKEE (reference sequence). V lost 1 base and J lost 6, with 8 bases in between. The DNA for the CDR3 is TGTGCCAGCAGCTTGAGTCCGAGCGAGCAGTACTTC. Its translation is CASSLSPSEQYF.

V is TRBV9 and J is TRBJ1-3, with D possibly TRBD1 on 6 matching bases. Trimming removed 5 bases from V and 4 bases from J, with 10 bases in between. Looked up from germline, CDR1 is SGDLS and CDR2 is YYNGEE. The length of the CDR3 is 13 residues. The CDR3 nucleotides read TGTGCCAGCAGAACAGGGAGAGGAAACACCATATATTTT. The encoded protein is CASRTGRGNTIYF.

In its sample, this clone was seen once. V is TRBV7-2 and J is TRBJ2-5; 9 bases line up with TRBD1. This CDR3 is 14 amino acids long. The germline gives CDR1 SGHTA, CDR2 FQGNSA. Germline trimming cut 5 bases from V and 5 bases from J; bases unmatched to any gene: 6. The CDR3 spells CASSPTGGAETQYF. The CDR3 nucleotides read TGTGCCAGCAGCCCAACAGGGGGCGCGGAGACCCAGTACTTC.

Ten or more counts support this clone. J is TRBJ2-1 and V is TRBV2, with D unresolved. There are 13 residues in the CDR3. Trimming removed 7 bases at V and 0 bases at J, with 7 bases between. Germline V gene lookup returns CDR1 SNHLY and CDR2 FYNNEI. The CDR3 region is CASIRSSYNEQFF. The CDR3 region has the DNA TGTGCCAGCATTCGCAGCTCCTACAATGAGCAGTTCTTC.

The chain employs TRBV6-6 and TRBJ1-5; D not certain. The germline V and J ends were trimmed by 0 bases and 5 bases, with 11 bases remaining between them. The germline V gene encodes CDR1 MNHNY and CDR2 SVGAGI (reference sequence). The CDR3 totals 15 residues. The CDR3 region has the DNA TGTGCCAGCAGTTACTCAAGGGAAGTTTATCAGCCCCAGCATTTT. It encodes CASSYSREVYQPQHF.

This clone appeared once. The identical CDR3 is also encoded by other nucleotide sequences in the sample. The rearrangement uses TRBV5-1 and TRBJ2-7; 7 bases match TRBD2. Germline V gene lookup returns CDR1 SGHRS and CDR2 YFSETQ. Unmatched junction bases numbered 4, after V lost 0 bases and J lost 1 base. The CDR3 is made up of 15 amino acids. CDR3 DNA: TGCGCCAGCAGCTTGGTGGCTAGCGGATCCTACGAGCAGTACTTC. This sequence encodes CASSLVASGSYEQYF.

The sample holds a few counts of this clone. The CDR3 is CAWSSPGGATSGLYEQYF. The CDR3, as DNA: TGTGCCTGGAGTTCACCGGGGGGGGCTACTAGCGGTCTATACGAGCAGTACTTC. The chain recombines TRBV30 with TRBJ2-5; 8 nucleotides match TRBD2. The last part of the DNA fits TRBJ2-7 better; the J call may be wrong. Germline V lookup: CDR1 GTSNPN, CDR2 SVGIG (reference sequence). This CDR3 is built from 18 residues.

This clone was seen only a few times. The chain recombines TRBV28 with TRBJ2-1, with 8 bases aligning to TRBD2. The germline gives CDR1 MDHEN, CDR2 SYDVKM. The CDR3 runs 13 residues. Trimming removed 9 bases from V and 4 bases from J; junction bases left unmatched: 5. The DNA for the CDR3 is TGTGCCAGTTGGGCGGGGGGATACAATGAGCAGTTCTTC. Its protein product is CASWAGGYNEQFF.

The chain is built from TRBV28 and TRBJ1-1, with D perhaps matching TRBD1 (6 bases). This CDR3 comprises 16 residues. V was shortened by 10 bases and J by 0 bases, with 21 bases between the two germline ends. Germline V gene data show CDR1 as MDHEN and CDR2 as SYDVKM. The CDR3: CATSEVGGILNTEAFF. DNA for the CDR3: TGTGCCACCTCGGAGGTAGGGGGTATCCTGAACACTGAAGCTTTCTTT.

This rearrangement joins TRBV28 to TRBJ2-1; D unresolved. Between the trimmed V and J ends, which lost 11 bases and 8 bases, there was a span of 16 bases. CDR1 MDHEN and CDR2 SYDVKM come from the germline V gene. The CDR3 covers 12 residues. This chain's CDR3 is CAYGHRADEQFF. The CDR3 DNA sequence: TGTGCCTACGGCCACCGGGCGGATGAGCAGTTCTTC.

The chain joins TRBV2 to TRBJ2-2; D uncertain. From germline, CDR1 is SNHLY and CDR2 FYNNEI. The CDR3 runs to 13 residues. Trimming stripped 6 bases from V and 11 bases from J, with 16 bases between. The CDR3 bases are TGTGCCAGCAGATTTCTTCAGAATGGAGAGCTGTTTTTT. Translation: CASRFLQNGELFF.

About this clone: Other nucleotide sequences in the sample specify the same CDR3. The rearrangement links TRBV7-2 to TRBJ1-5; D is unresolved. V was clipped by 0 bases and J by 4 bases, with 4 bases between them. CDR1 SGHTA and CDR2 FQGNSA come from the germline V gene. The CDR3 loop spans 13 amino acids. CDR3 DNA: TGTGCCAGCAGCTTAGCCCGGAATCAGCCCCAGCATTTT. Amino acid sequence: CASSLARNQPQHF. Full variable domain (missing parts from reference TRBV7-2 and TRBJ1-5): GAGVSQSPSNKVTEKGKDVELRCDPISGHTALYWYRQSLGQGLEFLIYFQGNSAPDKSGLPSDRFSAERTGGSVSTLTIQRTQQEDSAVYLCASSLARNQPQHFGDGTRLSIL.

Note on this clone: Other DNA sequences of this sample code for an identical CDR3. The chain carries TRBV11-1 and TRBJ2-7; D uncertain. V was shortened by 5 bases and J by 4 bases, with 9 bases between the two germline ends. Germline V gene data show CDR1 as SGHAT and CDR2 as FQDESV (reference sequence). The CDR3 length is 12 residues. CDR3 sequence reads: CASSLSGYEQYF. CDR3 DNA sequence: TGTGCCAGCAGCCTCAGTGGGTACGAGCAGTACTTC.

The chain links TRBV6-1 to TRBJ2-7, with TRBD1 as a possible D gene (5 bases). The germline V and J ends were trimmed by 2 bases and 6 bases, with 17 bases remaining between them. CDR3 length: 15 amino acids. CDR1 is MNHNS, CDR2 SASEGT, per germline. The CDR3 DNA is TGTGCCAGCAGTGAATCTCCAGGGCCCTTCGCCGAGCAGTACTTC. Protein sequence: CASSESPGPFAEQYF.

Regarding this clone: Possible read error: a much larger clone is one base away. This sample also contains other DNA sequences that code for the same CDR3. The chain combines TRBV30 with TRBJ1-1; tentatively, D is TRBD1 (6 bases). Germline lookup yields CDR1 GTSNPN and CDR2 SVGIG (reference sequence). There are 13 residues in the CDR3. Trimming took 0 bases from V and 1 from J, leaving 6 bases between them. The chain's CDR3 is CAWSVGGNTEAFF. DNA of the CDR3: TGTGCCTGGAGTGTAGGGGGGAACACTGAAGCTTTCTTT. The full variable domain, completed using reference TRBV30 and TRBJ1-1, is SQTIHQWPATLVQPVGSPLSLECTVEGTSNPNLYWYRQAAGRGLQLLFYSVGIGQISSEVPQNLSASRPQDRQFILSSKKLLLSDSGFYLCAWSVGGNTEAFFGQGTRLTVV.

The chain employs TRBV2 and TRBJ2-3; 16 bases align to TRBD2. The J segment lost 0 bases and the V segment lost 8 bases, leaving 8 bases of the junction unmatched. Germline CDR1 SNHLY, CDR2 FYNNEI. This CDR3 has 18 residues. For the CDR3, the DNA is TGTGCCAGCGGCTCCGGGACTAGCGGGAGGGCTAGCACAGATACGCAGTATTTT. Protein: CASGSGTSGRASTDTQYF.

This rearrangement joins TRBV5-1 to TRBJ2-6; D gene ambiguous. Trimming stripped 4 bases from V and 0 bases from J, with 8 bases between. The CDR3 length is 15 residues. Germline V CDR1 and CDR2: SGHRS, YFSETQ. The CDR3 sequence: CASSASNSGANVLTF. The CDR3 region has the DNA TGCGCCAGCAGCGCCTCAAACTCTGGGGCCAACGTCCTGACTTTC.

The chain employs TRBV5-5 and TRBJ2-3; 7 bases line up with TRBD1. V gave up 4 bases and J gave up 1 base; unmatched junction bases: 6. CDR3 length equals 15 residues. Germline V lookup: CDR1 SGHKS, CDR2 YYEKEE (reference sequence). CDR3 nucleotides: TGTGCCAGCAGCCCCACAGGGGCCCGCACAGATACGCAGTATTTT. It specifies CASSPTGARTDTQYF.

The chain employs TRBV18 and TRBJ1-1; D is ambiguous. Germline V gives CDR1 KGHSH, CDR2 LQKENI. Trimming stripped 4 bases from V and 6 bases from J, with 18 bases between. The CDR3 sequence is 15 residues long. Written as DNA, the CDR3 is TGTGCCAGCTCACTGGCGGCAGGATCTGGCTCTGAAGCTTTCTTT. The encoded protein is CASSLAAGSGSEAFF.